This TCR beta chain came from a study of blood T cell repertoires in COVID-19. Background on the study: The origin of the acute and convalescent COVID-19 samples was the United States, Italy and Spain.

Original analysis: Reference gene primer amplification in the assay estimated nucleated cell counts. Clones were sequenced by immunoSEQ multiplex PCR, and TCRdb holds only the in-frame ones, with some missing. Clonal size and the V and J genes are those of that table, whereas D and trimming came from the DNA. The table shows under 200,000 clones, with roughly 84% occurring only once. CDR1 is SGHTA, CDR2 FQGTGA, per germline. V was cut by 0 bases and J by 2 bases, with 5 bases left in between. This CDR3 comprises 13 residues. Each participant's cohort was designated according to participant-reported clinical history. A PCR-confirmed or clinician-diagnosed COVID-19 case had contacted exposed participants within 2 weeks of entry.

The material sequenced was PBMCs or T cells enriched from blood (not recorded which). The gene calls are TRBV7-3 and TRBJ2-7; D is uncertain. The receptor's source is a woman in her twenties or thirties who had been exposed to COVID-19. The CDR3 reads CASSLTSTYEQYF. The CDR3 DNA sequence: TGTGCCAGCAGCTTAACGTCCACCTACGAGCAGTACTTC.